This T cell receptor (beta chain) came from a study of blood T cell repertoires in COVID-19. In the study overall: T cells, B-cell-depleted T cells, or PBMCs supplied cDNA or gDNA.

The Seattle patients, enrolled during active infection, were followed longitudinally. The CDR3 is made up of 16 amino acids. Germline CDR1 MNHEY, CDR2 SMNVEV (reference sequence). V lost 2 bases to trimming and J lost 2 bases, with 13 bases between them. Clones were read by immunoSEQ multiplex PCR, and TCRdb kept only the in-frame ones, dropping some. The sample lists about 350,000 clones, about nine tenths occurring once. The source is a woman in her fifties or sixties with COVID-19, enrolled during active disease. Specimen: peripheral blood. The V and J genes are TRBV27 and TRBJ2-1; D may be TRBD2 (6 bases). The CDR3 DNA reads as TGTGCCAGCAGTTTAGGCGGGGCCTCCACCTACAATGAGCAGTTCTTC. Amino acids: CASSLGGASTYNEQFF.